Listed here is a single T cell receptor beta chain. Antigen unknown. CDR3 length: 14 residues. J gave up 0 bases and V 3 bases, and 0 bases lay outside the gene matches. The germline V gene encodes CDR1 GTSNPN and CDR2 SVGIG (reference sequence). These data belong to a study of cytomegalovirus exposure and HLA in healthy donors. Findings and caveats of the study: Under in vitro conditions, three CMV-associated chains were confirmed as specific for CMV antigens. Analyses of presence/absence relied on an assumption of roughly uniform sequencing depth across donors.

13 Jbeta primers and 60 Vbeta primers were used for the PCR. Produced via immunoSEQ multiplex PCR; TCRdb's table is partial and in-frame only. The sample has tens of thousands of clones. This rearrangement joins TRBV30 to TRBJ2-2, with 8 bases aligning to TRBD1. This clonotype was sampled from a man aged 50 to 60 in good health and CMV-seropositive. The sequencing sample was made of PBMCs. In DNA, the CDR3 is TGTGCCTGGAGACAGGGGGCGAACACCGGGGAGCTGTTTTTT. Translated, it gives CAWRQGANTGELFF.